The present T cell receptor beta chain was sequenced within a study of blood T cell repertoires in COVID-19. The wider study: Acute and convalescent COVID-19 samples came from the United States, Italy and Spain.

The CDR3 has 14 amino acids. The V end was cut by 0 bases, the J end by 2 bases, with 8 bases between. Per germline, CDR1 MNHNS and CDR2 SASEGT. Self-reported history from a screening survey and questionnaire set each donor's cohort. The data were produced by immunoSEQ multiplex PCR, yet TCRdb's version contains in-frame clones alone and is incomplete. The table includes about 400,000 clones, about 87% detected once. Source material: PBMCs or T cells enriched from blood (not recorded which). The chain combines TRBV6-1 with TRBJ2-7; TRBD1 is a possible D gene (5 bases). The sequence came from a man aged 40-49 years in a cohort exposed to, infected with or recovered from COVID-19 (not recorded which). The CDR3, as DNA: TGTGCCAGCAGTGAAGCGGCCAGGGCCTACGAGCAGTACTTC. Encoded protein: CASSEAARAYEQYF.